The 24 T cell receptor beta chains below all came from one sample that was sequenced in a study of CD8 T cells in ankylosing spondylitis. TCRdb re-called the 5' RACE reads with MiXCR, one entry per CDR3 protein. The repertoire holds under 200,000 distinct CDR3 sequences, with 10% to 15% as singletons. The sequencing sample was made of blood, either unsorted or a sorted T cell fraction (not recorded which). Receptors were obtained from a female donor with ankylosing spondylitis or in good health (not recorded which).

This clonotype was picked up one time. V is TRBV2 and J is TRBJ1-2; D is uncertain. Deletions cut 1 base from V and 5 bases from J, with 8 bases between. The CDR3 contains 13 residues. Germline V gene sequence: CDR1 SNHLY, CDR2 FYNNEI. CDR3 bases: TGTGCCAGCAGTGAAGGGGGAGATTATGGCTACACCTTC. It translates to CASSEGGDYGYTF.

This clonotype was observed at least ten times. The chain joins TRBV6-1 to TRBJ1-1; no clear D. Trimming took 1 base from V and 2 from J, leaving 5 bases between them. The CDR3 runs 13 residues. CDR1 is MNHNS and CDR2 is SASEGT in the germline V gene. The CDR3 region has the DNA TGTGCCAGCAGTGAAGGAGGTAACACTGAAGCTTTCTTT. This translates into CASSEGGNTEAFF.

This clonotype was picked up many times. The chain employs TRBV29-1 and TRBJ1-4; 8 nucleotides line up with TRBD1. This CDR3 is built from 12 residues. Germline CDR1 is SQVTM and CDR2 is ANQGSEA. V was pared by 4 bases and J by 7 bases, with 2 bases of the junction left unmatched. The CDR3: CSVGGTGEKLFF. The CDR3 nucleotides read TGCAGCGTTGGGGGGACAGGTGAAAAACTGTTTTTT.

This rearrangement joins TRBV20-1 to TRBJ2-7; 7 bases line up with TRBD2. Germline V lookup: CDR1 DFQATT, CDR2 SNEGSKA (reference sequence). The V gene end was trimmed by 5 bases and the J gene end by 0 bases; junction bases not matched to a gene: 13. The CDR3 totals 16 residues. CDR3 loop: CSADIGRGTSSYEQYF. The CDR3 DNA follows: TGCAGTGCTGACATCGGGCGGGGGACCTCCTCCTACGAGCAGTACTTC.

Notes on this clonotype: A much bigger clone sits one base away, suggesting this may be a read error. The J gene is TRBJ1-5, the V gene TRBV24-1; tentative D call: TRBD1 (6 bases). Germline values: CDR1 KGHDR, CDR2 SFDVKD. The length of the CDR3 is 13 residues. The chain's CDR3 is CAASKAGDQPQHF. CDR3 DNA sequence: TGTGCCGCCAGCAAAGCAGGGGATCAGCCCCAGCATTTT.

This clonotype was recorded many times. CDR3 sequence (DNA): TGTGCCAGCAGCTTAGTTACGGGTGGGACTGAAGCTTTCTTT. Protein: CASSLVTGGTEAFF. The chain is built from TRBV7-2 and TRBJ1-1; D unclear. Trimming cost V 1 base and J 5 bases, with 11 bases left between them. This CDR3 contains 14 residues. CDR1 SGHTA and CDR2 FQGNSA come from the germline V gene.

V and J are TRBV12-3 or TRBV12-4 and TRBJ2-2; 14 bases are a match to TRBD2. V lost 8 bases, J lost 5 bases, and 16 bases stayed unmatched. The CDR3 sequence is 19 residues long. The CDR3 spells CASCPYHPGLAGVTGELFF. The CDR3 nucleotides read TGTGCCAGCTGTCCCTATCACCCGGGACTAGCGGGAGTGACCGGGGAGCTGTTTTTT.

The genes are TRBV7-2 and TRBJ2-1, with D unresolved. V was clipped by 3 bases and J by 8 bases, with 11 bases between them. The V gene's germline CDR1 is SGHTA and CDR2 FQGNSA. This CDR3 has 13 amino acids. CDR3 loop: CASSFDMTDEQFF. The DNA of the CDR3 is TGTGCCAGCAGCTTCGACATGACTGATGAGCAGTTCTTC.

This clonotype has more than one count but fewer than ten. CDR3 in amino acids: CASGTSGRGGEQFF. In nucleotides, the CDR3 is TGTGCCAGTGGGACTAGCGGGAGGGGTGGTGAGCAGTTCTTC. The chain is built from TRBV19 and TRBJ2-1; 16 bases match TRBD2. Germline-derived CDR1 and CDR2 are LNHDA and SQIVND (reference sequence). This CDR3 region has 14 residues. V was clipped by 8 bases and J by 9 bases; unmatched bases: 4. Complete variable domain (other parts from reference TRBV19 and TRBJ2-1): DGGITQSPKYLFRKEGQNVTLSCEQNLNHDAMYWYRQDPGQGLRLIYYSQIVNDFQKGDIAEGYSVSREKKESFPLTVTSAQKNPTAFYLCASGTSGRGGEQFFGPGTRLTVL.

This clonotype was observed a few times. This rearrangement joins TRBV7-2 to TRBJ2-7; D possibly corresponds to TRBD2 (5 bases). This CDR3 is 12 amino acids long. Trimming pared 3 bases from V and 7 bases from J, leaving 10 bases between. CDR1 SGHTA and CDR2 FQGNSA come from the germline V gene. The CDR3 DNA reads TGTGCCAGCAGCTTGGCCTCGGGAGAGCAGTACTTC. Its protein product is CASSLASGEQYF.

This clonotype was detected many times. The V gene is TRBV12-3 or TRBV12-4, the J gene TRBJ2-5; 9 positions agree with TRBD1. Losses at the gene ends were 4 bases for V and 4 bases for J; bases not matched to a gene: 7. CDR3 length equals 15 residues. The CDR3 is CASSSDRGERETQYF. Written as DNA, the CDR3 is TGTGCCAGCAGTTCGGACAGGGGAGAGAGAGAGACCCAGTACTTC.

There are many counts of this clonotype. The chain couples TRBV6-1 to TRBJ1-5; D unresolved. The V and J ends lost 2 bases and 5 bases respectively, with 16 bases between them. Germline V lookup: CDR1 MNHNS, CDR2 SASEGT. The CDR3 covers 16 residues. CDR3 bases: TGTGCCAGCAGTGAATTCCCGCCTGACCCTGATCAGCCCCAGCATTTT. The encoded protein is CASSEFPPDPDQPQHF.

The chain links TRBV4-3 to TRBJ1-2; TRBD1 might be the D (6 bases). From germline, CDR1 is LGHNA and CDR2 YSLEER. V lost 0 bases and J 7 bases, leaving 12 bases between the germline ends. This CDR3 is built from 14 residues. The CDR3 spells CASSQDTGRGGYTF. CDR3 sequence (DNA): TGCGCCAGCAGCCAAGATACAGGGCGGGGTGGCTACACCTTC.

This clonotype was observed at least ten times. V and J are TRBV28 and TRBJ2-7, with TRBD1 identical over 7 bases. The germline V gene has CDR1 MDHEN and CDR2 SYDVKM. This CDR3 is built from 14 residues. V dropped 3 bases and J dropped 2; count of bases not matched to a gene: 4. This CDR3 is CASSLGTATYEQYF. CDR3 DNA: TGTGCCAGCAGTTTGGGGACAGCCACCTACGAGCAGTACTTC.

As regards this clonotype: The junction differs from germline at one of its ends, possibly a read error. The chain couples TRBV6-6 to TRBJ2-4, with D perhaps matching TRBD1 (5 bases). This CDR3 has 11 amino acids. Germline V gene data show CDR1 as MNHNY and CDR2 as SVGAGI (reference sequence). Here the CDR3 DNA reads TGTGCCAGCAGTTACCGCAGGGCCTGGGACTTC. Its protein is CASSYRRAWDF.

The sample holds many counts of this clonotype. V usage is TRBV29-1 and J usage is TRBJ1-1, with no clear D. This CDR3 is built from 12 residues. The ends were cut back, 4 bases at V and 1 base at J, with 7 bases in the middle. CDR1 SQVTM and CDR2 ANQGSEA come from the germline V gene. The CDR3 sequence is CSVATWNTEAFF. The CDR3 region has the DNA TGCAGCGTTGCGACCTGGAACACTGAAGCTTTCTTT.

The sample holds many counts of this clonotype. The DNA of the CDR3 is TGTGCCAGCAGTATACAGGGATTTCCCTACAATGAGCAGTTCTTC. Translated, it gives CASSIQGFPYNEQFF. The chain combines TRBV12-3 or TRBV12-4 with TRBJ2-1; a weak D match, TRBD1 (6 bases). The CDR3 has 15 amino acids. The V end lost 5 bases, the J end lost 2 bases, and 13 bases lay between the germline ends.

Ten or more counts support this clonotype. DNA of the CDR3: TGCAGTGCTAATGACAGGGTCGGGACCGGGGAGCTGTTTTTT. Translation gives CSANDRVGTGELFF. V usage is TRBV20-1 and J usage is TRBJ2-2; TRBD1 matches 7 bases. This CDR3 spans 14 amino acids. Germline V gene lookup returns CDR1 DFQATT and CDR2 SNEGSKA (reference sequence). V lost 4 bases to trimming and J lost 5 bases; unmatched junction nucleotides: 7.

CDR3 sequence: CASSVGGGWDRETQYF. CDR3 nucleotide sequence: TGTGCCAGCAGCGTAGGTGGGGGCTGGGATCGGGAGACCCAGTACTTC. The V gene is TRBV9, the J gene TRBJ2-5; D perhaps matches TRBD1 (6 bases). There are 16 residues in the CDR3. Germline CDR1 and CDR2: SGDLS and YYNGEE. V was clipped by 0 bases and J by 5 bases, with 17 bases between them.

The rearrangement uses TRBV19 and TRBJ2-7, with TRBD2 as a possible D gene (6 bases). Germline-derived CDR1 and CDR2 are LNHDA and SQIVND (reference sequence). V lost 3 bases and J lost 2, with 17 bases in between. The CDR3 totals 16 residues. The CDR3 coding sequence is TGTGCCAGTAGTATTCTTAGCGGAGCCGGGACCTACGAGCAGTACTTC. Protein sequence: CASSILSGAGTYEQYF. The full variable domain, in which reference TRBV19 and TRBJ2-7 provide the parts outside the CDR3, is DGGITQSPKYLFRKEGQNVTLSCEQNLNHDAMYWYRQDPGQGLRLIYYSQIVNDFQKGDIAEGYSVSREKKESFPLTVTSAQKNPTAFYLCASSILSGAGTYEQYFGPGTRLTVT.

Concerning this clonotype: A much larger clone is a single base away; this may be a read error. Lacking the conserved final phenylalanine or tryptophan, this CDR3 likely reflects a read error. The rearrangement links TRBV20-1 to TRBJ1-4; D ambiguous. Germline loops: CDR1 DFQATT, CDR2 SNEGSKA (reference sequence). The CDR3 is 12 amino acids. V was shortened by 2 bases and J by 7 bases, with 8 bases between the two germline ends. The CDR3 DNA follows: TGCAGTGCTAGATCGGTTGGTGAAAAACTGTTTTGT. This gives the protein CSARSVGEKLFC.

Many counts were recorded for this clonotype. The CDR3 loop reads CASRTPLVLAGVEQFF. In DNA, the CDR3 is TGTGCCAGCAGAACTCCCCTCGTGCTAGCGGGAGTTGAGCAGTTCTTC. This chain uses TRBV6-2 or TRBV6-3 with TRBJ2-1; 10 bases are shared with TRBD2. Unmatched junction bases numbered 14, after V lost 6 bases and J lost 9 bases. The CDR3 extends over 16 amino acids. CDR1 and CDR2 from the germline V gene are MNHEY and SVGEGT.

Concerning this clonotype itself: Its ends do not fully match the called genes, so a read error is possible. The chain employs TRBV10-3 and TRBJ2-3; D possibly corresponds to TRBD2 (6 bases). This CDR3 spans 14 amino acids. The germline V gene encodes CDR1 ENHRY and CDR2 SYGVKD. The CDR3 DNA follows: TGCGCCATCCGGGGGAGAAAGAGCTCGGATGCGCAGTATTTT. Translation gives CAIRGRKSSDAQYF.

Ten or more counts support this clonotype. The V and J genes are TRBV28 and TRBJ1-3, with 10 positions matching TRBD1. CDR1 is MDHEN, CDR2 SYDVKM, per germline. V lost 1 base, J lost 7 bases, and 19 bases stayed unmatched. This CDR3 is 20 amino acids long. In DNA form, the CDR3 reads TGTGCCAGCAGTTTATCTGGGATCGGGGGACAGGGGTTCGGCGGTAACACCATATATTTT. Residues: CASSLSGIGGQGFGGNTIYF.